This entry lists 17 T cell receptor beta chains sequenced from one sample in a study of glioma-infiltrating T cells. The iRepertoire nested amplicon-rescue multiplex PCR amplified TCR alpha and beta CDR3s from RNA. One entry per CDR3 protein, called by TCRdb with MiXCR from the multiplex PCR reads. The sample yields 150,000 to 200,000 distinct CDR3 sequences, 32% seen once. Input material: glioma tissue, nonneoplastic brain tissue, or PBMCs (not recorded which). These receptors came from a human donor with low-grade glioma or glioblastoma, undergoing nonglioma brain surgery, or in good health (not recorded which).

This clonotype was observed at least ten times. The chain is built from TRBV4-3 and TRBJ1-5; a possible D gene is TRBD1 (5 bases). CDR3 size: 14 residues. V gave up 0 bases and J gave up 10 bases, with 13 bases separating them. In germline, CDR1 is LGHNA, CDR2 YSLEER. CDR3: CASSQDSRGDPQHF. DNA for the CDR3: TGCGCCAGCAGCCAAGATTCCCGGGGGGATCCCCAGCATTTT.

This clonotype was detected ten times or more. The gene calls are TRBV10-3 and TRBJ2-7; D not certain. Trimming took off 10 bases at V and 1 base at J, with 11 bases between the two ends. CDR3 length equals 12 residues. Germline V CDR1 and CDR2: ENHRY, SYGVKD. In DNA form, the CDR3 reads TGTGCCAGCAAGACAACTTCCTACGAGCAGTACTTC. Protein: CASKTTSYEQYF.

This clonotype was picked up many times. The chain recombines TRBV13 with TRBJ2-5; D perhaps matches TRBD2 (6 bases). Germline lookup yields CDR1 PRHDT and CDR2 FYEKMQ (reference sequence). The CDR3 contains 15 residues. Between the trimmed V and J ends, which lost 5 bases and 2 bases, there was a span of 15 bases. The CDR3 DNA sequence: TGTGCCAGCAGCCGTCGGGGAGGTGGGCAAGAGACCCAGTACTTC. It codes for CASSRRGGGQETQYF.

This clonotype was counted ten times or more. The CDR3 sequence is CATSPDRVRDTQYF. For the CDR3, the DNA is TGTGCCACCAGCCCCGACAGGGTACGGGATACGCAGTATTTT. This rearrangement joins TRBV15 to TRBJ2-3; TRBD1 matches at 7 bases. The CDR3 contains 14 residues. After removal of 5 bases from V and 6 bases from J, the junction contained 8 bases not matched to a gene. Looked up from germline, CDR1 is LNHNV and CDR2 is YYDKDF (reference sequence).

This clonotype came up a few times. Given a much more abundant clone one base away, this may be a read error. The chain has TRBV20-1 and TRBJ2-1, with D perhaps matching TRBD1 or TRBD2 (5 bases each). The CDR3 is made up of 16 amino acids. Germline CDR1 DFQATT, CDR2 SNEGSKA (reference sequence). The CDR3 DNA reads as TGCAGTGCTAGAGACCCGGGACGAAAATCCTACAATGAGCAGGTCTTC. It specifies CSARDPGRKSYNEQVF.

The genes are TRBV12-3 or TRBV12-4 and TRBJ2-7, with 9 bases identical to TRBD1. The trim removed 3 bases at V and 6 bases at J, leaving 9 bases unmatched. The CDR3 is 15 amino acids. CDR3 nucleotides: TGTGCCAGCAGTTTCCGACAGGGGGTGACGGGCGAGCAGTACTTC. Its translation: CASSFRQGVTGEQYF.

The chain recombines TRBV20-1 with TRBJ2-3; 12 positions agree with TRBD2. This CDR3 has 13 amino acids. V dropped 5 bases and J dropped 5; count of bases not matched to a gene: 2. CDR1 DFQATT and CDR2 SNEGSKA come from the germline V gene (reference sequence). CDR3 sequence (DNA): TGCAGTGCTGTGACTAGCGGGAGAGATACGCAGTATTTT. This gives the protein CSAVTSGRDTQYF.

Points on this clonotype: A clone one base away is much larger, so this may be a read error. The chain carries TRBV12-3 or TRBV12-4 and TRBJ2-3; the D gene is possibly TRBD2 (5 bases). The CDR3 consists of 13 residues. The CDR3 bases are TGTGCCAGCCGGTCGAGCGGAGCAGATACGCATTATTTT. Its translation is CASRSSGADTHYF.

This clonotype was detected ten times or more. The CDR3 protein is CASSPVSAGELFF. The CDR3 DNA follows: TGTGCCAGCAGCCCCGTGAGCGCCGGGGAGCTGTTTTTT. The chain employs TRBV7-2 and TRBJ2-2; no definite D call. CDR3 size: 13 residues. V lost 5 bases, J lost 6 bases, and 10 bases lay in between. From germline, CDR1 is SGHTA and CDR2 FQGNSA.

V and J are TRBV9 and TRBJ1-2; the match to TRBD1 covers 7 bases. V shed 4 bases, J shed 4 bases, and the junction held 16 bases outside the gene matches. Germline V lookup: CDR1 SGDLS, CDR2 YYNGEE. This CDR3 region has 17 residues. CDR3 residues: CASSPYHRDSKGYGYTF. CDR3 nucleotides: TGTGCCAGCAGCCCTTATCACCGGGACAGCAAGGGCTATGGCTACACCTTC.

With regard to this clonotype: A much larger clone lies a single base off, so this may be a read error. V and J are TRBV12-3 or TRBV12-4 and TRBJ1-4; D is uncertain. The CDR3 spans 12 residues. CDR3 loop: CASSDIREKLSF. For the CDR3, the DNA is TGTGCCAGCAGTGACATACGGGAAAAACTGTCTTTT.

This clonotype was found many times. The rearrangement joins TRBV7-2 to TRBJ2-7; D gene ambiguous. Germline values: CDR1 SGHTA, CDR2 FQGNSA. The CDR3 is 13 amino acids. The V end was cut by 5 bases, the J end by 2 bases, with 10 bases between. The CDR3 DNA is TGTGCCAGCAGCCCATGGGAACCCTACGAGCAGTACTTC. It encodes CASSPWEPYEQYF.

For this clonotype: A much larger clone lies a single base off, so this may be a read error. This chain joins TRBV14 and TRBJ2-1; possibly TRBD1 or TRBD2 for D (6 bases each). In germline, CDR1 is SGHDN, CDR2 FVKESK. The CDR3 totals 16 residues. For the CDR3, the DNA is TGTGCCAGCAGCCCCTCCGGGACGGGGGCATACAATGAGCAGCTCTTC. This codes for CASSPSGTGAYNEQLF.

With regard to this clonotype: The germline gene is not matched at one end of the junction; a read error may be the cause. DNA for the CDR3: TGCGCCAGCAGCCCGGAAGGGAAAGCTGACACAGATACGAAGTATTTT. The encoded protein is CASSPEGKADTDTKYF. The V call is TRBV5-1, the J call TRBJ2-3, with unresolved D. Per the germline V gene, CDR1 is SGHRS and CDR2 is YFSETQ. The CDR3 is 16 residues long.

The chain joins TRBV12-3 or TRBV12-4 to TRBJ2-2; D not resolved. V lost 3 bases and J lost 8, with 7 bases in between. The CDR3 covers 12 residues. Here the CDR3 reads CASSLESGELFF. CDR3 sequence (DNA): TGTGCCAGCAGTTTGGAGTCGGGGGAGCTGTTTTTT.

A note on this clonotype: Since a much larger clone is just one base distant, this may be a read error. The genes are TRBV4-3 and TRBJ2-5, with D perhaps TRBD1 (5 bases). CDR1 is LGHNA and CDR2 is YSLEER in the germline V gene. The CDR3 has 15 residues. The CDR3 DNA reads TGCGCCAGCAGCCAAGACAGGGATGCTAAAGAGACCAAGTACTTC. Its protein is CASSQDRDAKETKYF.

At least ten counts were recorded for this clonotype. The junction does not match germline at one end; this may be a read error. The chain is built from TRBV7-7 and TRBJ2-7, with D perhaps being TRBD1 or TRBD2 (5 bases each). Germline assignment: CDR1 SSHAT and CDR2 FNYEAQ (reference sequence). This CDR3 comprises 13 residues. The CDR3 sequence is CASSLGRGGEQYF. CDR3 nucleotide sequence: TGTGCTAGCAGCTTAGGTCGGGGCGGCGAGCAGTACTTC.